This entry concerns a single TCR beta chain. This clonotype was observed a few times. Its antigen is not yet known. Qualities for individual bases were not recorded, and no much larger clone is one base off. This sample is part of a study of blood T cells in healthy people across ages (dated by TCRdb to between 2015 and 2016). For context, the study as a whole: In model experiments, roughly one uniquely barcoded TCR beta cDNA molecule per two T cells was captured by template switching. Using deep sequencing normalized with unique cDNA molecular identifiers, the study measured how TCR beta repertoire diversity changes with age. The donors were split into four age groups: young (average around 15 years), middle-aged (about 40), aged (more than 55) and long-lived (roughly 86). Donors of different ages were randomly distributed across sequencing lanes to avoid experimental bias. The study analyzed two additional independent replicas of 1 million unique cDNA reads from the same blood draw for two donors, one aged 18 to 30 and one aged 80 or older. The study at large found these results: Estimates of total diversity based on one million sequenced T cells were regarded as lower bounds and as underestimates. Since profiling was done on bulk unsorted PBMCs, naive and antigen-experienced compartments could not be conclusively compared. Compared with the aged group, more naive CD4+ T cells, fewer expanded clones and increased TCR diversity were shown by the long-lived group, suggesting age selection. There was a strong correlation between observed TCR beta diversity and the percentage of naive T cells measured by flow cytometry. The CMV infection status of donors was not known, potentially confounding age-related changes in expanded clonotypes. As age increased, observed TCR beta diversity per million T cells dropped in a roughly linear way, and a significant reduction was already evident by age 40.

Including the terminal cysteine and phenylalanine, the CDR3 comprises 11 residues. Only CDR3 DNA remains: 33 bases, in frame from the first base. Trimming at the junction amounts to 11 bases on V and 8 bases on J, and the germline ends lie 15 bases apart. Based on the germline V gene, the CDR1 and CDR2 sequences are ENHRY and SYGVKD. Libraries were prepared through 5' RACE. Sequenced using an Illumina HiSeq 2500. A second PCR of roughly 6 to 12 cycles was run with a J-beta primer mix and a sample-barcoded 5' primer. Each TCR beta cDNA molecule received a unique molecular identifier from a template-switch 5' adaptor carrying 12 random nucleotides. At least 2.5 million CDR3-containing paired-end reads were obtained from each sample. The Mint cDNA synthesis kit, primed by a TRBC-specific oligonucleotide, was used to synthesize first-strand cDNA from all RNA. Following uracil-DNA glycosylase treatment, a first 18-cycle PCR with universal primers M1SS and BC2_uni_R was performed on all cDNA. In the original analysis: For normalization, 1 million high-quality reads, each with a distinct molecular identifier, were randomly selected from each sample. Instead of being binned into consensus sequences, reads with shared molecular identifiers were discarded. CDR3 identification, clonotype clustering and error correction used MiTCR with a Q25 quality threshold and the strictest error-elimination algorithm. Lower-bound total TCR beta diversity was estimated with a nonparametric unseen species model using Euler transformation. Using fastp trimming at Q25 and MiXCR clonotype assembly, TCRdb reanalyzed the public sequencing data and kept in-frame beta chains. Duplicate CDR3 protein sequences are folded into a single record with the most common DNA and genes. TCRdb, rather than the study authors, made the V and J calls. Here the sample has about 1.7 million distinct CDR3 sequences; 28% occur a single time. Over 7% of the sample goes to the ten largest clones.

The roughly 37 donors, aged 6 to 90 years, were systemically healthy Caucasian individuals from Russia. Each donor gave roughly 11 milliliters of peripheral blood, drawn into EDTA-treated Vacutainer tubes. Ficoll-Paque density-gradient centrifugation was used to isolate PBMCs, with at least 6.5 million per sample. Total RNA, at least 5 micrograms per sample, was extracted from PBMCs with Trizol reagent. For every donor, flow cytometry on a PBMC aliquot measured the percentage of naive CD45RAhigh/CD27high T cells. Sequences were obtained from blood. This receptor was obtained from a woman aged 25 to 39 in good health. Recombination joined TRBV10-3 with TRBJ1-2, with no confident D gene call. The sequenced DNA is TGTGCCCTCCTGGCGGGAGGGGGCTACACCTTC. This is translated as CALLAGGGYTF.